This TCR beta chain was documented in a study of blood T cell repertoires in COVID-19. The germline CDR1 and CDR2 sequences are SEHNR and FQNEAQ (reference sequence). Trimming cost V 2 bases and J 0 bases, with 12 bases left between them. The CDR3 has 16 amino acids. Profiling relied on immunoSEQ multiplex PCR, and the TCRdb table lists in-frame clones only, not all of them. In the table there are about 120,000 clones, 90% of which are singletons. The TCR was taken from a human donor with active COVID-19. The donor label of this sample is uncertain. Material for sequencing was peripheral blood. The chain joins TRBV7-9 to TRBJ2-3, with D possibly matching TRBD1 (5 bases). The CDR3 bases are TGTGCCAGCAGCTTAATTCAAGGGGCCAGCACAGATACGCAGTATTTT. Protein product: CASSLIQGASTDTQYF.